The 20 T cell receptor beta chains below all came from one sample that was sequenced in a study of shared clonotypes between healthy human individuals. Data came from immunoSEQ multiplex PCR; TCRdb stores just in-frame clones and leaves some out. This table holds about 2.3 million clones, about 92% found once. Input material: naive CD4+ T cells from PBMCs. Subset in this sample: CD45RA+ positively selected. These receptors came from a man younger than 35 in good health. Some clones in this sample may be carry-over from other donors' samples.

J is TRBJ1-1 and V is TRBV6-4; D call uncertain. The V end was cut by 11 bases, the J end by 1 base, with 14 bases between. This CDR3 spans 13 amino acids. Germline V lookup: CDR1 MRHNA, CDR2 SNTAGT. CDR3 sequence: CALNSAGNTEAFF. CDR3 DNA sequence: TGTGCCCTTAACTCGGCAGGGAACACTGAAGCTTTCTTT.

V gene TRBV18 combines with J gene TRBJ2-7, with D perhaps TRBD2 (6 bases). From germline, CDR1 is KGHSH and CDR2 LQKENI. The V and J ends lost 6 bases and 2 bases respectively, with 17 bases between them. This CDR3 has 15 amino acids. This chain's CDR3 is CASSSRGKDPYEQYF. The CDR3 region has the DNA TGTGCCAGCTCCAGCCGGGGGAAAGACCCCTACGAGCAGTACTTC.

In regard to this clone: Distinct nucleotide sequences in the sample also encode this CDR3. CDR3 sequence: CASSLNWNTEAFF. CDR3 sequence (DNA): TGCGCCAGCAGCTTGAATTGGAACACTGAAGCTTTCTTT. This sequence joins TRBV5-1 and TRBJ1-1; D not certain. The CDR3 spans 13 residues. V lost 1 base to trimming and J lost 1 base, with 5 bases between them. Germline loops: CDR1 SGHRS, CDR2 YFSETQ.

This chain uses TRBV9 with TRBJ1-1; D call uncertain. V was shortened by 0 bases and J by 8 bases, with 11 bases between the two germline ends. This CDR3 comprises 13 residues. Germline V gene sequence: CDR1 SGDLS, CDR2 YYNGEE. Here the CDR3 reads CASSVAGNREAFF. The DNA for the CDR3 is TGTGCCAGCAGCGTAGCTGGTAATCGCGAAGCTTTCTTT.

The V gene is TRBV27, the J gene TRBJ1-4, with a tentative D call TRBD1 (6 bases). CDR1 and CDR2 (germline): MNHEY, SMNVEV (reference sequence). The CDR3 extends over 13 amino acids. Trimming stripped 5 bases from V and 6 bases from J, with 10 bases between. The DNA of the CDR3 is TGTGCCAGCAGTCTGGACAGTCATGAAAAACTGTTTTTT. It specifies CASSLDSHEKLFF.

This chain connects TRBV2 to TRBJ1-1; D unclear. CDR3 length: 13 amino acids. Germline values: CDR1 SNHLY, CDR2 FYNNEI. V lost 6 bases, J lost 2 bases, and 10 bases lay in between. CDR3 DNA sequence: TGTGCCAGCAGGCCCACAAGTAACACTGAAGCTTTCTTT. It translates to CASRPTSNTEAFF.

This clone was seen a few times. The chain's CDR3 is CAWKGDENTEAFF. DNA of the CDR3: TGTGCCTGGAAAGGGGATGAAAACACTGAAGCTTTCTTT. The J gene is TRBJ1-1, the V gene TRBV30; tentative D call: TRBD1 (5 bases). Germline V lookup: CDR1 GTSNPN, CDR2 SVGIG (reference sequence). This CDR3 contains 13 residues. V was pared by 4 bases and J by 2 bases, with 11 bases between.

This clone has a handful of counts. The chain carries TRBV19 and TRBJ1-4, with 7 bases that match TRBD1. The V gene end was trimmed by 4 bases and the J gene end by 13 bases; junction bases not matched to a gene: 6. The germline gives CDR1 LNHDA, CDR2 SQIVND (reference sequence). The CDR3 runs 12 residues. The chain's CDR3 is CASSTPGQRLFF. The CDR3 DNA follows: TGTGCCAGTAGTACCCCGGGACAGAGACTGTTTTTT.

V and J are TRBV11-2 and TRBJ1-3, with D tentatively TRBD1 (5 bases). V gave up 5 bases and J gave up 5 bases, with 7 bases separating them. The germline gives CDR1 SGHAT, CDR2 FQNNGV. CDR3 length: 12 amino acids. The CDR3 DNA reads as TGTGCCAGCAGCCGGGACCGAAACACCATATATTTT. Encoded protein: CASSRDRNTIYF. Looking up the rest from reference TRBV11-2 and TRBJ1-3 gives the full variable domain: EAGVAQSPRYKIIEKRQSVAFWCNPISGHATLYWYQQILGQGPKLLIQFQNNGVVDDSQLPKDRFSAERLKGVDSTLKIQPAKLEDSAVYLCASSRDRNTIYFGEGSWLTVV.

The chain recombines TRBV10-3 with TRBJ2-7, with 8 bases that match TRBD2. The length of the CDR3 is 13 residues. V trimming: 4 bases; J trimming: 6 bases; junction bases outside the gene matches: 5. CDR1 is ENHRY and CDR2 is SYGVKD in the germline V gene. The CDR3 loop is CAISGVREGEQYF. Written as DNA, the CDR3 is TGTGCCATCAGTGGGGTCCGGGAGGGCGAGCAGTACTTC.

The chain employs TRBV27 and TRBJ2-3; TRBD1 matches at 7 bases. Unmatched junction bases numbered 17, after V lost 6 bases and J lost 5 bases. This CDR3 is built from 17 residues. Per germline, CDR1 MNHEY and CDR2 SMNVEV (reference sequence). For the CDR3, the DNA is TGTGCCAGCAGCTTCAAGACCGGGACAGTCTCCGGAGATACGCAGTATTTT. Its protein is CASSFKTGTVSGDTQYF.

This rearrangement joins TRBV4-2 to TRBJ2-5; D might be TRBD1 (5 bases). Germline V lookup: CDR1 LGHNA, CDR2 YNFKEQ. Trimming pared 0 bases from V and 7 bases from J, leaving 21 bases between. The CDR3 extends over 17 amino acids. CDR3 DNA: TGTGCCAGCAGCCAAGATGACACAGGCCATTCCTCGGGGACCCAGTACTTC. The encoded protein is CASSQDDTGHSSGTQYF.

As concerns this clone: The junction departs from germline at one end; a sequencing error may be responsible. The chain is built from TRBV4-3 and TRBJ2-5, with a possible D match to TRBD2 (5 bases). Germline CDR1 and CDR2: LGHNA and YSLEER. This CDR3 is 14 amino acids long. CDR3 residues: CASSQDRFRGLPDF. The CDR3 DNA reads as TGCGCCAGCAGCCAAGATCGTTTCCGCGGACTTCCGGACTTC.

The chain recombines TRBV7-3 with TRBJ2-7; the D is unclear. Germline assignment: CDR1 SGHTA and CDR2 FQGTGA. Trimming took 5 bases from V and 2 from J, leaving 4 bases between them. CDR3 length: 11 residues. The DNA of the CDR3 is TGTGCCAGCAGCCGGACCTACGAGCAGTACTTC. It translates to CASSRTYEQYF. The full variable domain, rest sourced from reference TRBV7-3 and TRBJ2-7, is GAGVSQTPSNKVTEKGKYVELRCDPISGHTALYWYRQSLGQGPEFLIYFQGTGAADDSGLPNDRFFAVRPEGSVSTLKIQRTERGDSAVYLCASSRTYEQYFGPGTRLTVT.

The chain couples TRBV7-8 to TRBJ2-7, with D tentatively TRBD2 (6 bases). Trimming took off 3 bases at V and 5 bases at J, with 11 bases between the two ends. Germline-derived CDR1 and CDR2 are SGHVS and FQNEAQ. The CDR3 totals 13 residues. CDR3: CASSLGGRDEQYF. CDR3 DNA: TGTGCCAGCAGCTTGGGAGGACGGGACGAGCAGTACTTC.

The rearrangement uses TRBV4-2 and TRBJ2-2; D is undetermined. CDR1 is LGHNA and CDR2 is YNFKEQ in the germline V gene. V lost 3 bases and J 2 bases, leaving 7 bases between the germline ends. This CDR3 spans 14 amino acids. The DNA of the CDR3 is TGTGCCAGCAGCCAGGCCCGAAACACCGGGGAGCTGTTTTTT. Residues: CASSQARNTGELFF.

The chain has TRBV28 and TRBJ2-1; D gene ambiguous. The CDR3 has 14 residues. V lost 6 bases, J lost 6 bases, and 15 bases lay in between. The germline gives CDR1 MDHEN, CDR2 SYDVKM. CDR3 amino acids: CASSPIGLGNEQFF. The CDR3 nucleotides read TGTGCCAGCAGCCCCATTGGGCTAGGCAATGAGCAGTTCTTC.

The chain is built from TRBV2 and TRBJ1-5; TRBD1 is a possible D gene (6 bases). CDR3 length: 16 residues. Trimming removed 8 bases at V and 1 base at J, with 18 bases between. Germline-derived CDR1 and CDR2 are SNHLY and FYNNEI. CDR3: CASRRYGGASNQPQHF. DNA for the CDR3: TGTGCCAGCCGACGTTACGGGGGGGCGAGCAATCAGCCCCAGCATTTT.

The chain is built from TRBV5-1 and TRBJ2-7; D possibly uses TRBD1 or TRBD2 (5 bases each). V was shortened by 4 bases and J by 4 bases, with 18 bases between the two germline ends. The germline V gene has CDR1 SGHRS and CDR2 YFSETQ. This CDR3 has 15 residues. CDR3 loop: CASSPLPGTGYEQYF. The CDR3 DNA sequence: TGCGCCAGCAGCCCGCTACCGGGGACCGGTTACGAGCAGTACTTC.

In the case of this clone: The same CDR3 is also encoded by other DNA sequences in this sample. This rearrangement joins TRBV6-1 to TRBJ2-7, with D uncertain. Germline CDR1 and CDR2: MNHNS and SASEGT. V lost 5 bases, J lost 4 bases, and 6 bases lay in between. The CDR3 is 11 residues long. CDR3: CASSLVYEQYF. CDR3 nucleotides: TGTGCCAGCAGTCTGGTGTACGAGCAGTACTTC.